This entry concerns a single T cell receptor beta chain. The sample is drawn from a study of control samples from healthy donors and cancer patients. Generated by immunoSEQ multiplex PCR, the TCRdb table keeps only in-frame clones and is missing some. The profile shows more than 95,000 clones, 93% of them singletons. V was pared by 3 bases and J by 1 base, with 9 bases between. There are 14 residues in the CDR3. Germline CDR1 MNHEY, CDR2 SMNVEV (reference sequence). The genes are TRBV27 and TRBJ1-1, with D unclear. Sequencing was done on a sample of blood. This TCR derives from a man aged 25 to 45 in good health. The CDR3 loop reads CASSFQSKNTEAFF. In nucleotides, the CDR3 is TGTGCCAGCAGTTTCCAAAGCAAGAACACTGAAGCTTTCTTT.